These 7 T cell receptor beta chains were all obtained from the same sample, sequenced in a study of T cells in Graves' hyperthyroidism and ophthalmopathy. RNA transcripts provided the source from which TCR beta CDR3 regions were amplified. TCR CDR3 regions were first amplified by RT-PCR with HTBI primers. From the multiplex PCR reads, TCRdb called clonotypes with MiXCR, one entry per CDR3 protein. The profile shows fewer than 40,000 distinct CDR3 sequences, roughly 50% of them singletons. Sequenced material: blood. Receptors were obtained from a man aged 35 to 55 with Graves' ophthalmopathy.

Many counts were recorded for this clonotype. This sequence joins TRBV9 and TRBJ2-5, with 8 bases fitting TRBD2. V trimming: 4 bases; J trimming: 0 bases; junction bases outside the gene matches: 5. CDR3 length equals 15 residues. Germline V gives CDR1 SGDLS, CDR2 YYNGEE. CDR3 in DNA: TGTGCCAGCAGCTCCTCGGGGGGGTACCAAGAGACCCAGTACTTC. It is translated as CASSSSGGYQETQYF.

Relative to its sample, this clonotype is medium-sized (0.01 to 0.1%). The V call is TRBV24-1, the J call TRBJ2-2; D perhaps matches TRBD2 (6 bases). Germline CDR1 is KGHDR and CDR2 is SFDVKD. V was cut by 5 bases and J by 9 bases, with 15 bases left in between. The CDR3 length is 14 residues. The CDR3 nucleotides read TGTGCCACCAGTGGAGACGGGGGAAGTTGGGAGCTGTTTTTT. It is translated as CATSGDGGSWELFF.

The chain recombines TRBV3-1 with TRBJ2-7, with 7 bases that match TRBD1. After removal of 3 bases from V and 4 bases from J, the junction contained 3 bases not matched to a gene. This CDR3 comprises 13 residues. Germline assignment: CDR1 LGHDT and CDR2 YNNKEL (reference sequence). In DNA form, the CDR3 reads TGTGCCAGCAGCCAGGACAGGCATTACGAGCAGTACTTC. This codes for CASSQDRHYEQYF.

The chain is built from TRBV19 and TRBJ2-3; 9 bases map to TRBD2. The CDR3 covers 15 residues. V lost 7 bases, J lost 3 bases, and 8 bases stayed unmatched. Germline lookup yields CDR1 LNHDA and CDR2 SQIVND (reference sequence). In DNA form, the CDR3 reads TGTGCCAGTATGGGGGCGGGGGGGCGTACAGATACGCAGTATTTT. Amino acids: CASMGAGGRTDTQYF.

This clonotype was recorded many times. The V gene is TRBV6-1, the J gene TRBJ2-7; D may correspond to TRBD1 or TRBD2 (7 bases each). The germline V and J ends were trimmed by 0 bases and 4 bases, with 13 bases remaining between them. The CDR3 spans 15 residues. The germline V gene encodes CDR1 MNHNS and CDR2 SASEGT. CDR3 protein: CASSEAQGGGYEQYF. The CDR3 DNA is TGTGCCAGCAGTGAAGCTCAGGGGGGAGGGTACGAGCAGTACTTC.

V gene TRBV20-1 combines with J gene TRBJ1-2; D possibly corresponds to TRBD1 (6 bases). Germline assignment: CDR1 DFQATT and CDR2 SNEGSKA (reference sequence). The ends were cut back, 3 bases at V and 4 bases at J, with 12 bases in the middle. The CDR3 is made up of 13 amino acids. In DNA form, the CDR3 reads TGCAGTGCTAGTTTAGGAGGGGGCTATGGCTACACCTTC. This encodes CSASLGGGYGYTF.

The table lists this clonotype with many counts. The chain has TRBV20-1 and TRBJ1-5; the D is unclear. The germline gives CDR1 DFQATT, CDR2 SNEGSKA (reference sequence). With 1 base removed from V and 5 bases from J, the gap between germline ends came to 9 bases. There are 13 residues in the CDR3. CDR3 loop: CSARVNRDQPQHF. CDR3 DNA: TGCAGTGCTAGAGTAAACAGAGATCAGCCCCAGCATTTT.